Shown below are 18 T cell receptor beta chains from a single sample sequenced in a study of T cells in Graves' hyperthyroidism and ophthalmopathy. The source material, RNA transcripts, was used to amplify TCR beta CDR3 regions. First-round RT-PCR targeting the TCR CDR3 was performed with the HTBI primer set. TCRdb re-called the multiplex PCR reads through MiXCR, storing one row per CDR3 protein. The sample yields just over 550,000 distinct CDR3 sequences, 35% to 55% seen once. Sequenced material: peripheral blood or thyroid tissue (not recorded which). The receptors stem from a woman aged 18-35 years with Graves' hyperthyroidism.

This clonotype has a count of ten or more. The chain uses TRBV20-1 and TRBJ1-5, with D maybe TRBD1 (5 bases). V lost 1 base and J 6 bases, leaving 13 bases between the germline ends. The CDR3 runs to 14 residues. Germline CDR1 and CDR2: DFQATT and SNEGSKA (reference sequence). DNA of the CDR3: TGCAGTGCTAGAGCCGGCAGGGCGGCTCAGCCCCAGCATTTT. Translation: CSARAGRAAQPQHF.

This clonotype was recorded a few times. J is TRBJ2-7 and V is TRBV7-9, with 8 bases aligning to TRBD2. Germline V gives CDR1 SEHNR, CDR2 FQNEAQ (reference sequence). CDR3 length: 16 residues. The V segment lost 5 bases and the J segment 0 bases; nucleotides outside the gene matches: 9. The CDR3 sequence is CASSPGLAVGSYEQYF. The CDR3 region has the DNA TGTGCCAGCAGCCCCGGACTAGCCGTAGGCTCCTACGAGCAGTACTTC. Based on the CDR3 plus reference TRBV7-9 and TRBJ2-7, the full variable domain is DTGVSQNPRHKITKRGQNVTFRCDPISEHNRLYWYRQTLGQGPEFLTYFQNEAQLEKSRLLSDRFSAERPKGSFSTLEIQRTEQGDSAMYLCASSPGLAVGSYEQYFGPGTRLTVT.

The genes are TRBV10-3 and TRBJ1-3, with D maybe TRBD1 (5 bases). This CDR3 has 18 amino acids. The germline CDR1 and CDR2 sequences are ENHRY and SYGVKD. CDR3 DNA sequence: TGTTCATACACGGGGAACCGGGACCGAAGGTACTCTGGAAACACCATATATTTT. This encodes CSYTGNRDRRYSGNTIYF.

CDR3 bases: TGCAGCGTTGATGGGCTAGCGGGGAGCACAGATACGCAGTATTTT. As protein: CSVDGLAGSTDTQYF. The rearrangement joins TRBV29-1 to TRBJ2-3; 9 nucleotides align to TRBD2. The junction had 4 bases not matched to a gene; V was cut back by 3 bases and J by 0 bases. Germline V lookup: CDR1 SQVTM, CDR2 ANQGSEA. The CDR3 length is 15 residues.

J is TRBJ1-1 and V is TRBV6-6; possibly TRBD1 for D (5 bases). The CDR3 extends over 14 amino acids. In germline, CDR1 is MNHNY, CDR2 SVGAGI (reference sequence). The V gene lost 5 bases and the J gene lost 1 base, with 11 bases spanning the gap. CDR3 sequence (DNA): TGTGCCAGCAGTAGGCTAGGACAGAACACTGAAGCTTTCTTT. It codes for CASSRLGQNTEAFF.

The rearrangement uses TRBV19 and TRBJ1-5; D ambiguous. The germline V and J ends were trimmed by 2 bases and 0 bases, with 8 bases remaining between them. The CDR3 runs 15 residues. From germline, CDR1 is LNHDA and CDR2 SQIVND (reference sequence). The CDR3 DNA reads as TGTGCCAGTAGTATATCTGGGTATAGCAATCAGCCCCAGCATTTT. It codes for CASSISGYSNQPQHF.

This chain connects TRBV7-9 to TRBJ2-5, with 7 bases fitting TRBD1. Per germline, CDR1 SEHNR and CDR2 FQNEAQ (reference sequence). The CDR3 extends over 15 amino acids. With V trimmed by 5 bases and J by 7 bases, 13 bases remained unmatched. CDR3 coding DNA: TGTGCCAGCAGCGCGCGACAGGGCCCTACCAGGACCCAGTACTTC. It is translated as CASSARQGPTRTQYF.

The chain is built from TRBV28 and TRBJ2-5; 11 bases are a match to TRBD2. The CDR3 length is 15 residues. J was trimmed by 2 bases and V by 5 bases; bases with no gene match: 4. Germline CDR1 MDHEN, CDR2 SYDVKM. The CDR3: CASSLAGGVQETQYF. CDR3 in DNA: TGTGCCAGCAGTCTAGCGGGAGGCGTACAAGAGACCCAGTACTTC.

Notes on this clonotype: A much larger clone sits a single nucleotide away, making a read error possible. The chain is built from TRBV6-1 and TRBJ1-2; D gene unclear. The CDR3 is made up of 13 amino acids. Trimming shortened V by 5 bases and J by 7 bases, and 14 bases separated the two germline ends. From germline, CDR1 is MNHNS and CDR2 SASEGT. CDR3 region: CASSLDGDSGYTF. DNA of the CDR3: TGTGCCAGCAGTCTAGACGGGGATAGTGGCTACACCTTC.

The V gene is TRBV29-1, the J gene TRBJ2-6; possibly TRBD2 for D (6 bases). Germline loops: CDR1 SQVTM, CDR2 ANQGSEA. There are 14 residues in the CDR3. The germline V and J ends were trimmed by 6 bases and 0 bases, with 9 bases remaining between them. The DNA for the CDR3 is TGCAGCGTCCGCGGGACCTCTGGGGCCAACGTCCTGACTTTC. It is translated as CSVRGTSGANVLTF.

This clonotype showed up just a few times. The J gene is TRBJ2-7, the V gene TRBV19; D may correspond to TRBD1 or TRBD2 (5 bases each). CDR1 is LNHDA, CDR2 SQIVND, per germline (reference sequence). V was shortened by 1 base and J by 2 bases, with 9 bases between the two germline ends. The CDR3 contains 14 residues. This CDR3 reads CASSIGDGTYEQYF. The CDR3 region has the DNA TGTGCCAGTAGTATAGGGGACGGAACCTACGAGCAGTACTTC.

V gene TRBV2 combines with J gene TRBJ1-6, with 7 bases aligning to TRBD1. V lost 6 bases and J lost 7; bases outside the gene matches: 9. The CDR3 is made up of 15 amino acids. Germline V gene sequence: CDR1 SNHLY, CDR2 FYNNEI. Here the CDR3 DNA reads TGTGCCAGCAGCAAGCGAGGACAGGAGAATTCACCCCTCCACTTT. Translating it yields CASSKRGQENSPLHF.

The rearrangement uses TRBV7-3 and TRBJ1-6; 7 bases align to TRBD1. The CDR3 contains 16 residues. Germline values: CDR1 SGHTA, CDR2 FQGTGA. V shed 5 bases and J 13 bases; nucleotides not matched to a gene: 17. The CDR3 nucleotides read TGTGCCAGCAGCCAACGAAGGGACAGAAAATTCACCCCCCTCCACTTT. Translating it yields CASSQRRDRKFTPLHF.

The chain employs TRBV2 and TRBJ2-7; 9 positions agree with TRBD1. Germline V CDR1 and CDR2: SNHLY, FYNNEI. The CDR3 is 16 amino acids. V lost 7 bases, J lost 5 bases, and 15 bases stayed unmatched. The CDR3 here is CASTRYYRGLKNEQYF. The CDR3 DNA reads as TGTGCCAGCACTCGATATTACAGGGGGCTAAAGAACGAGCAGTACTTC.

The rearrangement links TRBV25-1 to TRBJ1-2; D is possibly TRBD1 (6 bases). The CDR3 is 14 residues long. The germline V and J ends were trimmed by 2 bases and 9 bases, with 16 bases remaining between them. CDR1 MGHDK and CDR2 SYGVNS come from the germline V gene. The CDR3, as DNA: TGTGCCAGCAGTGAAGCGCTGACAGGCGGTAGCTACACCTTC. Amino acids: CASSEALTGGSYTF.

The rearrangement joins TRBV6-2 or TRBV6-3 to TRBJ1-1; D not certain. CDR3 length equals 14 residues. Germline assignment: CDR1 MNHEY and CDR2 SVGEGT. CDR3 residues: CARDLNNPFSEAFF. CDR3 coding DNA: TGTGCTAGAGATTTAAACAACCCCTTTTCTGAAGCTTTCTTT.

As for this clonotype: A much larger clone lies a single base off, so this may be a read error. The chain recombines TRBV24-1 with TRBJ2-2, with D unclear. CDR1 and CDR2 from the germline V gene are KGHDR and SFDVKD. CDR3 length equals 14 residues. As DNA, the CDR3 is TGTGCCACCAGTGTAGAGAGTAACACCGAGGAGCTGTTTTTT. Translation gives CATSVESNTEELFF.

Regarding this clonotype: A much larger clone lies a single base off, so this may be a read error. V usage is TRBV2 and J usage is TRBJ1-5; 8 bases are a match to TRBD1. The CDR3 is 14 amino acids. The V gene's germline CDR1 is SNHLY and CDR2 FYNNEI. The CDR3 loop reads CASGDRNSSQPQHF. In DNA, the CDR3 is TGTGCCAGCGGGGACAGGAATAGCAGTCAGCCCCAGCATTTT.